This is a list of T cell receptor beta chains from one sample in a study of blood T cell repertoires in COVID-19. Data came from immunoSEQ multiplex PCR; TCRdb stores just in-frame clones and leaves some out. Of about 40,000 clones detected, approximately 90% appear once; the ten largest clones hold approximately 15%. Sequenced: peripheral blood. All receptors derive from a woman aged 25 to 39 in a cohort sampled during active COVID-19. Both conserved end residues are part of each CDR3. D genes are given only for firm matches. The size field is filled for only some rows; it gives once, few, many or a size class.

.,TRBJ2-1,TRBD2,TRBV27,TGTGCCAGCAGTTCCGTAGCGGGTCCAACCTACAATGAGCAGTTCTTC,CASSSVAGPTYNEQFF
.,TRBJ2-2,.,TRBV19,TGTGCCAGTAGTATAAGATTCCCTAGCCTGGGGACCGGGGAGCTGTTTTTT,CASSIRFPSLGTGELFF
.,TRBJ2-7,TRBD2,TRBV6-2/TRBV6-3,TGTGCCAGCAGCGGTAGCGGGAGGAATTACGAGCAGTACTTC,CASSGSGRNYEQYF
.,TRBJ2-1,.,TRBV4-1,TGCGCCAGCAGCCAGACTGTCGGAACCTACAATGAGCAGTTCTTC,CASSQTVGTYNEQFF
.,TRBJ2-1,TRBD2,TRBV10-1,TGCGCCAGCAGTTCGGGGCGGGAGAATGAGCAGTTCTTC,CASSSGRENEQFF
.,TRBJ2-1,.,TRBV4-3,TGCGCCAGCAGCCCACACTCGCGGCGCGACAATGAGCAGTTCTTC,CASSPHSRRDNEQFF
.,TRBJ2-7,TRBD2,TRBV6-5,TGTGCCAGCAGTCCGGGACTACCGCCATACGAGCAGTACTTC,CASSPGLPPYEQYF
.,TRBJ2-7,TRBD2,TRBV24-1,TGTGCCACCAGTGACCGGAGGACTAGCTACGAGCAGTACTTC,CATSDRRTSYEQYF
.,TRBJ1-1,.,TRBV28,TGTGCCAGCCAGGGCCCCGGGAACACTGAAGCTTTCTTT,CASQGPGNTEAFF
.,TRBJ2-7,.,TRBV12-1,TGTGCCAGCAGACAAACTAGCGGGAGGGTGCGCGAGCAGTACTTC,CASRQTSGRVREQYF
once,TRBJ2-1,TRBD2,TRBV28,TGTGCCAGCAGTTTAGCGGGGGGAGGCGGTGAGCAGTTCTTC,CASSLAGGGGEQFF
.,TRBJ1-2,.,TRBV30,TGTGCCTGGAATCAACAGGGCCTTAACTATGGCTACACCTTC,CAWNQQGLNYGYTF
.,TRBJ1-4,.,TRBV12-3/TRBV12-4,TGTGCCAGCAGTTTACAGGGCGACGAAAAACTGTTTTTT,CASSLQGDEKLFF
.,TRBJ1-2,.,TRBV28,TGTGCCAGCAGTTTCCATCTGGGGCAGGGGATTGGCTACACCTTC,CASSFHLGQGIGYTF
.,TRBJ1-1,.,TRBV5-1,TGCGCCAGCAGCTTGGAACGGATTCCAGGTGAAGCTTTCTTT,CASSLERIPGEAFF
.,TRBJ1-1,.,TRBV18,TGTGCCAGCTCACCACTCCCCCCGGGCGGGGACACTGAAGCTTTCTTT,CASSPLPPGGDTEAFF
.,TRBJ2-3,.,TRBV4-1,TGCGCCAGCAGCCAAACTTTTTTTGGTGGCACAGATACGCAGTATTTT,CASSQTFFGGTDTQYF
.,TRBJ2-1,TRBD2,TRBV28,TGTGCCAGCAGTTTACTAGCGGGCCATGAGCAGTTCTTC,CASSLLAGHEQFF
.,TRBJ1-2,TRBD1,TRBV27,TGTGCCAGCAGTTCCCGGACAGGCCCCTATGGCTACACCTTC,CASSSRTGPYGYTF
once,TRBJ2-1,.,TRBV10-3,TGTGCCATCAGTGGACTGGGGGCAGGGATTTACAATGAGCAGTTCTTC,CAISGLGAGIYNEQFF
.,TRBJ2-3,TRBD2,TRBV24-1,TGTGCCACCAGTGATTATGGCGGGAGTGAAGATACGCAGTATTTT,CATSDYGGSEDTQYF
.,TRBJ2-5,.,TRBV6-5,TGTGCCAGCAGCGCCCGGACTGAGACCCAGTACTTC,CASSARTETQYF
.,TRBJ2-1,TRBD2,TRBV5-7,TGTGCCAGCAGCTTACGACCCACTAGCGAAGTGGTCTACAATGAGCAGTTCTTC,CASSLRPTSEVVYNEQFF
.,TRBJ1-3,.,TRBV5-1,TGCGCCAGCAGCACCGGCGGGGCCGCTGATGGAAACACCATATATTTT,CASSTGGAADGNTIYF
.,TRBJ2-5,TRBD1,TRBV6-5,TGTGCCAGCAGTTACTCGAGGGGGCAGGGAACCGAGACCCAGTACTTC,CASSYSRGQGTETQYF
.,TRBJ1-2,TRBD1,TRBV6-4,TGTGCCAGCAGGAATCGGACAGGTTCCTATGGCTACACCTTC,CASRNRTGSYGYTF
once,TRBJ2-2,.,TRBV7-8,TGTGCCAGCAGCTTATTAGTTACGAACACCGGGGAGCTGTTTTTT,CASSLLVTNTGELFF
once,TRBJ2-1,TRBD2,TRBV28,TGTGCCAGCAGAGCTGGACTAGCGGGAGGGGATGAGCAGTTCTTC,CASRAGLAGGDEQFF
.,TRBJ2-1,TRBD2,TRBV11-3,TGTGCCAGCAGCCCTCGGACTAGCGGGAGATTAAATGAGCAGTTCTTC,CASSPRTSGRLNEQFF
.,TRBJ1-4,TRBD1,TRBV19,TGTGCCAGTGGAGGACAGGGTTGGGAAAAACTGTTTTTT,CASGGQGWEKLFF
.,TRBJ2-3,.,TRBV6-2/TRBV6-3,TGTGCCAGCAGTTACGACTCGGGAGTCAAGGATACGCAGTATTTT,CASSYDSGVKDTQYF
once,TRBJ2-3,TRBD2,TRBV4-1,TGCGCCAGCAGGACTAGCGGGAGTTTCACAGATACGCAGTATTTT,CASRTSGSFTDTQYF
.,TRBJ1-2,TRBD1,TRBV2,TGTGCCAGCTCCAGGGGGACAGGGCCTATCGGCTATGGCTACACCTTC,CASSRGTGPIGYGYTF
.,TRBJ2-3,.,TRBV20-1,TGCAGTGGTTCAGGGCCCAATACGCAGTATTTT,CSGSGPNTQYF
.,TRBJ2-3,TRBD2,TRBV14,TGTGCCAGCAGCCAGACTAGCGGGATGACAGATACGCAGTATTTT,CASSQTSGMTDTQYF
.,TRBJ2-7,TRBD1,TRBV19,TGTGCCAGTAATACCCCGGGGACAGGGAGCGACGAGCAGTACTTC,CASNTPGTGSDEQYF
.,TRBJ2-5,.,TRBV18,TGTGCCAGCTCACCGACAGAGTTAGAGACCCAGTACTTC,CASSPTELETQYF
.,TRBJ2-7,TRBD2,TRBV10-3,TGTGCCATCAGTGAGGATCGGGACTATCATGACTACGAGCAGTACTTC,CAISEDRDYHDYEQYF
few,TRBJ2-1,TRBD1,TRBV28,TGTGCCAGCAGACTCGCGACAGGGAGAATCCACAATGAGCAGTTCTTC,CASRLATGRIHNEQFF
.,TRBJ1-1,.,TRBV9,TGTGCCAGCAGCGCCACCGTTGGGCAGAAGAACACTGAAGCTTTCTTT,CASSATVGQKNTEAFF
once,TRBJ2-5,.,TRBV10-3,TGTGCCATCAGTGAGGCGCGATTAAAAGAGACCCAGTACTTC,CAISEARLKETQYF
.,TRBJ2-1,TRBD2,TRBV14,TGTGCCAGCAGCCAAGTAAAGCTAGCGGGAGGGCCTAACAATGAGCAGTTCTTC,CASSQVKLAGGPNNEQFF
.,TRBJ1-4,TRBD1,TRBV3-1/TRBV3-2,TGTGCCAGCAGCCAACCGGGACAGGGGGACACTAATGAAAAACTGTTTTTT,CASSQPGQGDTNEKLFF
.,TRBJ2-5,.,TRBV19,TGTGCCAGTAGTCTCCGGACAGTTCAAGAGACCCAGTACTTC,CASSLRTVQETQYF